Presented here are 5 T cell receptor beta chains from one specimen sequenced in a study of cytomegalovirus exposure and HLA in healthy donors. Researchers ran the PCR with 60 Vbeta and 13 Jbeta primers. Sequencing used immunoSEQ multiplex PCR; TCRdb keeps in-frame clones, though not all of them. This sample has 190,000 or so clones, with around four fifths found just once. Material for sequencing was PBMCs. These receptors originate from a middle-aged man in good health and CMV-seronegative.

The rearrangement uses TRBV7-3 and TRBJ2-3; 11 bases are a match to TRBD2. J gave up 3 bases and V 5 bases, and 16 bases lay outside the gene matches. The CDR3 is 19 amino acids. CDR1 is SGHTA and CDR2 is FQGTGA in the germline V gene. Here the CDR3 reads CASSPTASGRNFGTDTQYF. CDR3 coding DNA: TGTGCCAGCAGCCCCACCGCTAGCGGGAGGAATTTTGGGACAGATACGCAGTATTTT.

The rearrangement joins TRBV5-4 to TRBJ2-5; 8 bases line up with TRBD1. The length of the CDR3 is 13 residues. Trimming cost V 10 bases and J 3 bases; bases outside gene matches: 8. Per germline, CDR1 SGHNT and CDR2 YYREEE (reference sequence). CDR3 sequence (DNA): TGTGCCGTACGGACAGGGACCAAAGAGACCCAGTACTTC. This sequence encodes CAVRTGTKETQYF.

The chain employs TRBV4-2 and TRBJ2-7; 10 bases fit TRBD2. This CDR3 is 17 amino acids long. The germline V gene has CDR1 LGHNA and CDR2 YNFKEQ. The V segment lost 6 bases and the J segment 2 bases; nucleotides outside the gene matches: 13. This CDR3 is CASRRELAGGLTYEQYF. CDR3 in DNA: TGTGCCAGCAGACGAGAATTAGCGGGAGGCCTAACCTACGAGCAGTACTTC.

This clone was counted a single time. The chain joins TRBV11-3 to TRBJ2-5, with D possibly being TRBD2 (5 bases). CDR3 length equals 12 residues. Trimming removed 6 bases from V and 5 bases from J, with 10 bases in between. Germline lookup yields CDR1 SGHNT and CDR2 YENEEA. CDR3 amino acids: CASRGSEETQYF. The CDR3 DNA follows: TGTGCCAGCAGAGGTAGCGAGGAGACCCAGTACTTC.

The J gene is TRBJ2-5, the V gene TRBV9; 8 bases align to TRBD1. The end of the DNA fits TRBJ2-7 better, so the J call may be wrong. This CDR3 is built from 14 residues. Germline V gene sequence: CDR1 SGDLS, CDR2 YYNGEE. CDR3 bases: TGTGCCAGCAGCGTAGCTACAGGGGGTGGCGAGCAGTACTTC. As protein: CASSVATGGGEQYF.